These T cell receptor beta chains were read from a single sample in a study of T cell repertoires in cytomegalovirus infection. Their antigens remain unidentified. TCRdb re-called the reads with MiXCR, one entry per CDR3 protein. The data hold 200,000 or so distinct CDR3 sequences, with roughly two fifths observed a single time. Sample: CD8+ T cells from cultured PBMCs, taken from culture after CMV antigen stimulation. The receptors stem from a human donor in good health (CMV status not recorded). Some clones in this sample may be carry-over from other donors' samples. CDR3s include the opening cysteine and the closing phenylalanine or tryptophan. A D gene is named only where the DNA matches it firmly. The size entry is marked missing in some rows and otherwise reads once, few, many or a size class.

clone_size: .; j_call: TRBJ2-7; d_call: .; v_call: TRBV15; cdr3_aa: CATSRDIADAYEQYF; cdr3_nt: TGTGCCACCAGCAGAGATATAGCGGATGCCTACGAGCAGTACTTC
clone_size: .; j_call: TRBJ1-1; d_call: .; v_call: TRBV12-3/TRBV12-4; cdr3_aa: CASSSSRAQNTEAFF; cdr3_nt: TGTGCCAGCAGTTCCTCCCGGGCCCAGAACACTGAAGCTTTCTTT
clone_size: .; j_call: TRBJ2-3; d_call: TRBD2; v_call: TRBV6-2/TRBV6-3; cdr3_aa: CASRGLATSTDTQYF; cdr3_nt: TGTGCCAGCAGGGGACTAGCTACGAGCACAGATACGCAGTATTTT
clone_size: .; j_call: TRBJ2-1; d_call: TRBD2; v_call: TRBV11-2; cdr3_aa: CASAVGPSPYGRLFNEQFF; cdr3_nt: TGTGCCAGCGCGGTCGGCCCTTCTCCCTACGGGAGGTTGTTCAATGAGCAGTTCTTC
clone_size: few; j_call: TRBJ2-3; d_call: .; v_call: TRBV12-5; cdr3_aa: CASGRGGDTQYF; cdr3_nt: TGTGCTAGTGGCCGGGGAGGAGATACGCAGTATTTT
clone_size: few; j_call: TRBJ1-2; d_call: .; v_call: TRBV6-6; cdr3_aa: CASSAEMAPHYGYTF; cdr3_nt: TGTGCCAGCAGTGCCGAAATGGCCCCCCACTATGGCTACACCTTC
clone_size: .; j_call: TRBJ2-3; d_call: TRBD1; v_call: TRBV13; cdr3_aa: CASRQGVGTQYF; cdr3_nt: TGTGCCAGCCGACAGGGAGTGGGTACGCAGTATTTT
clone_size: many; j_call: TRBJ2-3; d_call: TRBD1; v_call: TRBV7-8; cdr3_aa: CASSSRQGTDTQYF; cdr3_nt: TGTGCCAGCAGCTCCCGACAGGGTACAGATACGCAGTATTTT
clone_size: .; j_call: TRBJ2-7; d_call: .; v_call: TRBV2; cdr3_aa: CASLPTLTPPYEQYF; cdr3_nt: TGTGCCAGCCTCCCCACGCTTACTCCTCCATACGAGCAGTACTTC
clone_size: few; j_call: TRBJ2-5; d_call: .; v_call: TRBV7-8; cdr3_aa: CASSLARHGSETQYF; cdr3_nt: TGTGCCAGCAGCTTAGCGCGGCATGGTTCTGAGACCCAGTACTTC
clone_size: few; j_call: TRBJ2-1; d_call: .; v_call: TRBV19; cdr3_aa: CASSIYGNEQFF; cdr3_nt: TGTGCCAGTAGTATCTACGGCAATGAGCAGTTCTTC
clone_size: .; j_call: TRBJ2-7; d_call: .; v_call: TRBV6-8; cdr3_aa: CASGRGLNEQYF; cdr3_nt: TGTGCCAGCGGGCGGGGCCTGAACGAGCAGTACTTC
clone_size: .; j_call: TRBJ1-4; d_call: .; v_call: TRBV12-3/TRBV12-4; cdr3_aa: CASSPRSEKLFF; cdr3_nt: TGTGCCAGCAGCCCTAGGAGTGAAAAACTGTTTTTT
clone_size: many; j_call: TRBJ2-7; d_call: TRBD2; v_call: TRBV7-2; cdr3_aa: CASSLGLAGGPYEQYF; cdr3_nt: TGTGCCAGCAGCTTAGGACTAGCGGGAGGGCCCTACGAGCAGTACTTC
clone_size: few; j_call: TRBJ1-2; d_call: .; v_call: TRBV4-1; cdr3_aa: CASSQHGGIYGYTF; cdr3_nt: TGCGCCAGCAGCCAACACGGCGGAATCTATGGCTACACCTTC
clone_size: .; j_call: TRBJ1-5; d_call: .; v_call: TRBV27; cdr3_aa: CASILLREPQHF; cdr3_nt: TGTGCCAGCATCCTCCTACGTGAGCCCCAGCATTTT
clone_size: few; j_call: TRBJ1-2; d_call: TRBD1; v_call: TRBV7-6; cdr3_aa: CASSYRGFFGYGYTF; cdr3_nt: TGTGCCAGCAGCTACAGGGGGTTTTTCGGCTATGGCTACACCTTC
clone_size: .; j_call: TRBJ2-3; d_call: .; v_call: TRBV11-2; cdr3_aa: CASSLASGPPLGDTQYF; cdr3_nt: TGTGCCAGCAGCTTGGCCTCCGGGCCCCCACTGGGAGATACGCAGTATTTT
clone_size: .; j_call: TRBJ2-5; d_call: TRBD2; v_call: TRBV3-1; cdr3_aa: CASSQGFLGLAGEETQYF; cdr3_nt: TGTGCCAGCAGCCAAGGGTTCTTGGGACTAGCGGGAGAAGAGACCCAGTACTTC
clone_size: .; j_call: TRBJ1-2; d_call: TRBD1; v_call: TRBV27; cdr3_aa: CASSLFTGAYGYTF; cdr3_nt: TGTGCCAGCAGTTTGTTCACAGGGGCCTATGGCTACACCTTC
clone_size: .; j_call: TRBJ2-7; d_call: TRBD2; v_call: TRBV27; cdr3_aa: CASRPTWGGPSSEQYF; cdr3_nt: TGTGCCAGCAGACCAACGTGGGGGGGACCTTCCTCCGAGCAGTACTTC
clone_size: .; j_call: TRBJ2-7; d_call: TRBD1; v_call: TRBV5-6; cdr3_aa: CASSLDGTGVYEQYF; cdr3_nt: TGTGCCAGCAGCTTGGACGGGACAGGGGTCTACGAGCAGTACTTC
clone_size: many; j_call: TRBJ2-1; d_call: .; v_call: TRBV20-1; cdr3_aa: CSAKGSYNEQFF; cdr3_nt: TGCAGTGCTAAGGGTTCCTACAATGAGCAGTTCTTC
clone_size: .; j_call: TRBJ2-7; d_call: .; v_call: TRBV29-1; cdr3_aa: CSVEELKRDTPYEQYF; cdr3_nt: TGCAGCGTTGAAGAATTGAAGCGGGACACCCCCTACGAGCAGTACTTC
clone_size: .; j_call: TRBJ2-1; d_call: TRBD2; v_call: TRBV7-6; cdr3_aa: CASSPPRLAGWETFF; cdr3_nt: TGTGCCAGCAGCCCGCCGCGGCTAGCGGGCTGGGAGACGTTCTTC
clone_size: .; j_call: TRBJ1-2; d_call: .; v_call: TRBV11-2; cdr3_aa: CASSIRGRLFYGYTF; cdr3_nt: TGTGCCAGCAGCATACGGGGTCGCCTGTTCTATGGCTACACCTTC
clone_size: many; j_call: TRBJ2-7; d_call: TRBD1; v_call: TRBV7-2; cdr3_aa: CASSLGTGLIYEQYF; cdr3_nt: TGTGCCAGCAGCTTAGGGACAGGGTTGATCTACGAGCAGTACTTC